This T cell receptor beta chain was sequenced for a study of blood T cells in healthy people across ages (dated by TCRdb to about 2015). Some background on the complete study: Template switching captured roughly one uniquely barcoded TCR beta cDNA molecule per two T cells in model experiments. The study measured age-related changes in TCR beta repertoire diversity using deep sequencing normalized with unique cDNA molecular identifiers. The donors were split into four age groups: young (average roughly 15 years), middle-aged (about 40), aged (62) and long-lived (under 85). Donors of different ages were randomly distributed across sequencing lanes to avoid experimental bias. The study analyzed two additional independent replicas of 1 million unique cDNA reads from the same blood draw for two donors, one aged 18 to 29 and one aged 80 or older.

Systemically healthy Caucasian individuals from Russia, approximately 39 in total and aged roughly 6 to 95 years, were included as donors. About 9.8 milliliters of peripheral blood were drawn from each donor into EDTA-treated Vacutainer tubes. Ficoll-Paque density-gradient centrifugation was used to isolate PBMCs, with at least 6.5 million per sample. Trizol reagent was used to extract total RNA from PBMCs, with at least 5.5 micrograms per sample. For every donor, flow cytometry on a PBMC aliquot measured the percentage of naive CD45RAhigh/CD27high T cells. The cysteine opens and the phenylalanine closes a CDR3 of 18 amino acids. Solely the CDR3 DNA is kept, with 54 bases framed from the first base. Germline trimming: 0 bases from V, 4 bases from J; junction bases outside gene matches: 8. CDR1 MNHEY and CDR2 SVGAGI are derived from the germline V gene. Points the paper makes about the study in general: Estimates of total diversity based on one million sequenced T cells were considered lower bounds and underestimates. The percentage of naive T cells measured by flow cytometry correlated strongly with observed TCR beta diversity. The long-lived group showed more naive CD4+ T cells, fewer expanded clones and increased TCR diversity than the aged group, suggesting age selection. Because profiling used bulk unsorted PBMCs, naive and antigen-experienced compartments could not be compared conclusively. Because the CMV infection status of the donors was unknown, age-related changes in expanded clonotypes may potentially have been confounded. As age increased, observed TCR beta diversity per million T cells dropped in a roughly linear way, and a significant reduction was already evident by age 40.

Library creation used 5' RACE. Reads for this sample came from an Illumina HiSeq 2500. The second PCR ran for roughly 7 to 12 cycles and used a J-beta primer mix along with a sample-barcoded 5' primer. A unique molecular identifier was introduced onto each TCR beta cDNA molecule by a template-switch 5' adaptor carrying 12 random nucleotides. At least 2.5 million CDR3-containing paired-end reads were obtained from each sample. First-strand cDNA synthesis was performed from all RNA using the Mint cDNA synthesis kit, with priming by a TRBC-specific oligonucleotide. After uracil-DNA glycosylase treatment, a first 18-cycle PCR used universal primers M1SS and BC2_uni_R on all cDNA. Per the authors' processing: Normalization of each sample was performed by random selection of 1 million high-quality reads, each carrying a distinct molecular identifier. Instead of being binned into consensus sequences, reads that shared molecular identifiers were thrown out. MiTCR, run with a Q25 quality threshold and the strictest error-elimination algorithm, handled CDR3 identification, clonotype clustering and error correction. A nonparametric unseen species model with Euler transformation was used to estimate a lower bound on total TCR beta diversity. TCRdb redid the processing of the public reads, applying fastp at Q25 and MiXCR, and retained in-frame beta chains. Every CDR3 protein is listed once, alongside the most common genes and DNA of its rows. The V and J calls were determined by TCRdb, not by the authors. The sample yields 1.2 million to 1.5 million distinct CDR3 sequences; 42% were counted once. 7.9% of the sample is held by the ten biggest clonotypes.

To note about this clonotype: Its target antigen remains unknown. Nothing much larger sits one base from this clone, and base qualities are not available.

Rearrangement joined TRBV6-5 to TRBJ2-1, and 11 bases in between align with TRBD2. The sequencing sample was made of blood. This clonotype originated in a woman younger than 35 in good health. The DNA sequence is TGTGCCAGCAGTTACTCGATTAGCGGGGGGGCGAGTTACAATGAGCAGTTCTTC. The resulting protein is CASSYSISGGASYNEQFF.